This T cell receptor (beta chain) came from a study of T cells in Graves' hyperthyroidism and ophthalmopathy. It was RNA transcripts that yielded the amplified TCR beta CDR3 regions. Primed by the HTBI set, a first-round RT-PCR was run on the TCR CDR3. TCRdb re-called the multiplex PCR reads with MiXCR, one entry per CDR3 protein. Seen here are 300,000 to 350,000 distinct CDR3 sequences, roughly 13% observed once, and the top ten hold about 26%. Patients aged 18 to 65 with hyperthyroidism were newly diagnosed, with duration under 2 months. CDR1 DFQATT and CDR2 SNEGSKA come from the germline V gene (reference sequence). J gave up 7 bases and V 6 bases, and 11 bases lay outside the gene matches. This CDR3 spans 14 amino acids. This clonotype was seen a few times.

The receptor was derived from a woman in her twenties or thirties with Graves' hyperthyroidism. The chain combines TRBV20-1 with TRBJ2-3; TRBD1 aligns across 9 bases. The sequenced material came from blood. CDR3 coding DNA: TGCAGTGCGACCCGGGACAGGGTATTAAATACGCAGTATTTT. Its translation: CSATRDRVLNTQYF.